This T cell receptor beta chain is from a study of T cell responses to AZD1222 COVID-19 vaccine. For the study at large: It was second doses at about 4 or about 12 weeks that were pooled.

Study-level points and caveats: The sample set comprised mostly white British donors with more females, and clonal diversity was possibly underestimated.

To note about this clone: Its antigen remains unidentified.

The CDR3 covers 13 residues. Germline CDR1 is KGHDR and CDR2 is SFDVKD. The ends were cut back, 6 bases at V and 3 bases at J, with 10 bases in the middle. Method: immunoSEQ multiplex PCR; TCRdb's copy keeps in-frame clones and lacks some. The sample has approximately 110,000 clones, roughly 91% seen once. The specimen comprised peripheral blood, sampled on day 0 of AZD1222 vaccination. The receptor was isolated from an adult in good health. This sequence joins TRBV24-1 and TRBJ1-2; D call uncertain. The CDR3 loop is CATSTEGDYGYTF. The DNA of the CDR3 is TGTGCCACCAGTACCGAGGGTGACTATGGCTACACCTTC.